This TCR beta chain was recovered during a study of blood T cell repertoires in COVID-19. Study-wide context: Collection of acute and convalescent COVID-19 samples took place in the United States, Italy and Spain.

Only a few counts were recorded for this clone. Germline CDR1 SEHNR, CDR2 FQNEAQ (reference sequence). Trimming removed 5 bases from V and 9 bases from J; junction bases left unmatched: 3. CDR3 length: 12 amino acids. Profiled with immunoSEQ multiplex PCR; TCRdb holds only in-frame clones, not every one. This table has about 100,000 clones, about four fifths appearing once. The specimen was peripheral blood. This sequence was found in a human donor in a cohort sampled during active COVID-19. The chain carries TRBV7-9 and TRBJ2-1, with 8 bases that match TRBD1. The CDR3 region has the DNA TGTGCCAGCAGCCAAACAGGGGGTGAGCAGTTCTTC. Its protein is CASSQTGGEQFF.